These 26 T cell receptor beta chains share one sample of origin, sequenced in a study of T cells in Graves' hyperthyroidism and ophthalmopathy. What was amplified from RNA transcripts were TCR beta CDR3 regions. First-round RT-PCR targeting the TCR CDR3 was performed with the HTBI primer set. MiXCR was run by TCRdb on the multiplex PCR reads, yielding one entry per CDR3 protein. The data show about half a million distinct CDR3 sequences, about 22% seen once. The sequencing input was blood. These receptors all come from a woman aged 70 to 79 with Graves' ophthalmopathy.

The V gene is TRBV11-2, the J gene TRBJ2-7, with TRBD1 identical over 8 bases. The CDR3 has 17 residues. J was trimmed by 2 bases and V by 3 bases; bases with no gene match: 12. In germline, CDR1 is SGHAT, CDR2 FQNNGV. The CDR3 protein is CASSFVQGGLRPYEQYF. As DNA, the CDR3 is TGTGCCAGCAGCTTCGTACAGGGGGGCCTACGTCCCTACGAGCAGTACTTC.

As DNA, the CDR3 is TGCGCCAGCAGCCACGCAGGGGATAGCACAGATACGCAGTATTTT. Translation gives CASSHAGDSTDTQYF. This sequence joins TRBV5-1 and TRBJ2-3; perhaps TRBD1 as D (6 bases). The length of the CDR3 is 15 residues. V dropped 4 bases and J dropped 0 bases, with 12 bases sitting between them. The V gene's germline CDR1 is SGHRS and CDR2 YFSETQ.

The rearrangement links TRBV13 to TRBJ2-5; maybe TRBD1 (6 bases). The germline gives CDR1 PRHDT, CDR2 FYEKMQ (reference sequence). Trimming pared 3 bases from V and 2 bases from J, leaving 10 bases between. This CDR3 is built from 14 residues. The DNA of the CDR3 is TGTGCCAGCAGCTTCGACAGGTTTCAAGAGACCCAGTACTTC. Its protein is CASSFDRFQETQYF. Based on the CDR3 plus reference TRBV13 and TRBJ2-5, the full variable domain is AAGVIQSPRHLIKEKRETATLKCYPIPRHDTVYWYQQGPGQDPQFLISFYEKMQSDKGSIPDRFSAQQFSDYHSELNMSSLELGDSALYFCASSFDRFQETQYFGPGTRLLVL.

This clonotype was picked up a small number of times. The chain uses TRBV29-1 and TRBJ2-1; 13 bases fit TRBD2. This CDR3 has 16 amino acids. J was trimmed by 4 bases and V by 5 bases; bases with no gene match: 8. Germline loops: CDR1 SQVTM, CDR2 ANQGSEA. The CDR3 DNA reads TGCAGCGTTCCAGGGACTAGCGGGATTTTTTACAATGAGCAGTTCTTC. Amino acids: CSVPGTSGIFYNEQFF.

The chain is built from TRBV7-2 and TRBJ2-5; 8 nucleotides match TRBD1. CDR1 and CDR2 (germline): SGHTA, FQGNSA. Trimming cost V 2 bases and J 4 bases; bases outside gene matches: 18. The CDR3 is 19 amino acids. The CDR3 bases are TGTGCCAGCAGCTTAATGACGGGGTTAGGGACAGGAGCGGGAGAGACCCAGTACTTC. Amino acid sequence: CASSLMTGLGTGAGETQYF.

This chain links TRBV7-2 with TRBJ1-2; 7 positions agree with TRBD1. With V trimmed by 6 bases and J by 1 base, 5 bases remained unmatched. Germline CDR1 reads SGHTA; CDR2 reads FQGNSA. This CDR3 comprises 14 residues. CDR3 in amino acids: CASSRQGNNYGYTF. The CDR3 coding sequence is TGTGCCAGCAGTCGACAGGGAAATAACTATGGCTACACCTTC.

This chain uses TRBV10-3 with TRBJ1-4; no clear D. This CDR3 has 14 amino acids. With 10 bases removed from V and 2 bases from J, the gap between germline ends came to 14 bases. CDR1 ENHRY and CDR2 SYGVKD come from the germline V gene. Here the CDR3 reads CASASGGTNEKLFF. In DNA, the CDR3 is TGTGCCAGCGCTTCGGGAGGGACTAATGAAAAACTGTTTTTT.

The chain combines TRBV24-1 with TRBJ1-6; D may be TRBD1 (6 bases). CDR1 and CDR2 (germline): KGHDR, SFDVKD. The CDR3 covers 16 residues. V lost 0 bases to trimming and J lost 8 bases, with 13 bases between them. As DNA, the CDR3 is TGTGCCACCAGTGATTTGTTACAGGGCGATGATTCACCCCTCCACTTT. As protein: CATSDLLQGDDSPLHF.

There are a few counts of this clonotype. V usage is TRBV5-1 and J usage is TRBJ1-5; no firm D call. This CDR3 has 13 amino acids. Germline V gives CDR1 SGHRS, CDR2 YFSETQ. V lost 3 bases and J lost 3, with 7 bases in between. The CDR3 here is CASSYSFNQPQHF. In DNA form, the CDR3 reads TGCGCCAGCAGCTATTCGTTCAATCAGCCCCAGCATTTT.

This clonotype was observed a single time. This clone may be a read error of a much larger clone one base away. J is TRBJ1-2 and V is TRBV3-1, with 7 nucleotides matching TRBD1. This CDR3 region has 15 residues. Germline V gene sequence: CDR1 LGHDT, CDR2 YNNKEL (reference sequence). V dropped 2 bases and J dropped 0; count of bases not matched to a gene: 3. The CDR3 sequence is CASSQLGTANYGYTF. The CDR3 nucleotides read TGTGCCAGCAGCCAACTCGGGACAGCTAACTATGGCTACACCTTC.

This clonotype was seen a few times. The chain combines TRBV20-1 with TRBJ2-1; the D is unclear. Germline V gene sequence: CDR1 DFQATT, CDR2 SNEGSKA (reference sequence). The V gene lost 6 bases and the J gene lost 6 bases, with 15 bases spanning the gap. There are 13 residues in the CDR3. The CDR3 region has the DNA TGCAGTGCCACGGACCCTTCAACCAATGAGCAGTTCTTC. Amino acids: CSATDPSTNEQFF.

In its sample, this clonotype was seen a few times. The CDR3 DNA reads TGCAGTGCTAACCGGGACGGATTGAACACTGAAGCTTTCTTT. Translating it yields CSANRDGLNTEAFF. The chain has TRBV20-1 and TRBJ1-1, with D possibly matching TRBD1 (5 bases). CDR1 and CDR2 (germline): DFQATT, SNEGSKA (reference sequence). The CDR3 extends over 14 amino acids. V dropped 4 bases and J dropped 0 bases, with 12 bases sitting between them.

This clonotype was seen a handful of times. The DNA for the CDR3 is TGTGCCAGCAGTCACCGGACAGGGCTTCGATCCACCTTC. Its protein is CASSHRTGLRSTF. The chain uses TRBV6-2 or TRBV6-3 and TRBJ1-2; 8 positions match TRBD1. The CDR3 has 13 amino acids. The V segment lost 5 bases and the J segment 13 bases; nucleotides outside the gene matches: 12. Germline CDR1 is MNHEY and CDR2 is SVGEGT.

The sample holds many counts of this clonotype. The chain employs TRBV2 and TRBJ2-5; the match to TRBD2 covers 8 bases. The CDR3 runs to 14 residues. J was trimmed by 5 bases and V by 10 bases; bases with no gene match: 12. Germline V gene data show CDR1 as SNHLY and CDR2 as FYNNEI. CDR3 bases: TGTGCCACCCGAGGGGCGGGAGGTCCGGAGACCCAGTACTTC. It codes for CATRGAGGPETQYF. Using reference TRBV2 and TRBJ2-5 for the parts outside the CDR3, the full variable domain is EPEVTQTPSHQVTQMGQEVILRCVPISNHLYFYWYRQILGQKVEFLVSFYNNEISEKSEIFDDQFSVERPDGSNFTLKIRSTKLEDSAMYFCATRGAGGPETQYFGPGTRLLVL.

This clonotype was detected ten times or more. This sequence joins TRBV29-1 and TRBJ1-1; D unresolved. Germline CDR1 is SQVTM and CDR2 is ANQGSEA. V was cut by 7 bases and J by 2 bases, with 8 bases left in between. This CDR3 is 11 amino acids long. The CDR3 region has the DNA TGCAGCGCAACAGAAAACACTGAAGCTTTCTTT. Translating it yields CSATENTEAFF.

This clonotype was detected only a few times. CDR3 residues: CSATSGSTGANVLTF. For the CDR3, the DNA is TGCAGTGCTACTAGCGGGAGTACTGGGGCCAACGTCCTGACTTTC. The chain joins TRBV20-1 to TRBJ2-6; 10 positions match TRBD2. J gave up 2 bases and V 4 bases, and 2 bases lay outside the gene matches. Germline CDR1 is DFQATT and CDR2 is SNEGSKA (reference sequence). The CDR3 is made up of 15 amino acids.

Only a few counts were recorded for this clonotype. This chain joins TRBV6-1 and TRBJ2-3, with D possibly being TRBD1 (5 bases). V was shortened by 10 bases and J by 4 bases, with 9 bases between the two germline ends. CDR3 length: 11 residues. Germline CDR1 is MNHNS and CDR2 is SASEGT. The CDR3 region has the DNA TGTGCCACCCTCAGGGCAGATACGCAGTATTTT. Amino acid sequence: CATLRADTQYF.

The chain combines TRBV6-1 with TRBJ2-2; D gene ambiguous. The V end lost 5 bases, the J end lost 3 bases, and 10 bases lay between the germline ends. Germline V CDR1 and CDR2: MNHNS, SASEGT. The CDR3 runs to 14 residues. CDR3 protein: CASSYRTDTGELFF. CDR3 DNA: TGTGCCAGCAGTTACAGAACGGACACCGGGGAGCTGTTTTTT.

This clonotype was counted between two and nine times. The V gene is TRBV7-6, the J gene TRBJ1-6, with D possibly being TRBD1 (6 bases). The CDR3 has 17 residues. The germline V gene encodes CDR1 SGHVS and CDR2 FNYEAQ. V dropped 0 bases and J dropped 0 bases, with 9 bases sitting between them. CDR3 sequence reads: CASSLAQGSSYNSPLHF. CDR3 coding DNA: TGTGCCAGCAGCTTAGCGCAGGGGAGCTCCTATAATTCACCCCTCCACTTT.

This clonotype occurred many times. The J gene is TRBJ2-7, the V gene TRBV29-1; 7 nucleotides match TRBD2. The CDR3 length is 14 residues. Trimming took 1 base from V and 6 from J; bases not matched to a gene: 9. Germline assignment: CDR1 SQVTM and CDR2 ANQGSEA. The CDR3 spells CSVEVAGLDGEQYF. CDR3 DNA sequence: TGCAGCGTTGAAGTAGCGGGTTTAGACGGCGAGCAGTACTTC.

The V call is TRBV5-1, the J call TRBJ1-1; no clear D gene. The V end was cut by 4 bases, the J end by 4 bases, with 14 bases between. CDR3 length: 14 amino acids. Germline lookup yields CDR1 SGHRS and CDR2 YFSETQ. This CDR3 reads CASSTLPEGTEAFF. For the CDR3, the DNA is TGCGCCAGCAGCACATTACCGGAGGGCACTGAAGCTTTCTTT. Together with reference TRBV5-1 and TRBJ1-1, the CDR3 gives the full variable domain: KAGVTQTPRYLIKTRGQQVTLSCSPISGHRSVSWYQQTPGQGLQFLFEYFSETQRNKGNFPGRFSGRQFSNSRSEMNVSTLELGDSALYLCASSTLPEGTEAFFGQGTRLTVV.

This clonotype occurred a few times. V usage is TRBV18 and J usage is TRBJ2-1; TRBD2 matches at 9 bases. CDR1 is KGHSH, CDR2 LQKENI, per germline. The CDR3 spans 16 residues. J gave up 8 bases and V 2 bases, and 10 bases lay outside the gene matches. CDR3 sequence: CASSPMAREGRDEQFF. CDR3 sequence (DNA): TGTGCCAGCTCACCAATGGCGCGGGAGGGCCGGGATGAGCAGTTCTTC. Using reference TRBV18 and TRBJ2-1 for the parts outside the CDR3, the full variable domain is NAGVMQNPRHLVRRRGQEARLRCSPMKGHSHVYWYRQLPEEGLKFMVYLQKENIIDESGMPKERFSAEFPKEGPSILRIQQVVRGDSAAYFCASSPMAREGRDEQFFGPGTRLTVL.

The chain links TRBV9 to TRBJ1-2; no reliable D call. Germline values: CDR1 SGDLS, CDR2 YYNGEE. There are 14 residues in the CDR3. V was pared by 2 bases and J by 7 bases, with 15 bases between. The CDR3 DNA reads TGTGCCAGCAGCGTCGGGCAGCCTGCTGGTGGCTACACCTTC. This codes for CASSVGQPAGGYTF.

This chain connects TRBV5-6 to TRBJ1-4; D unresolved. The germline V and J ends were trimmed by 2 bases and 4 bases, with 3 bases remaining between them. The germline gives CDR1 SGHDT, CDR2 YYEEEE. The CDR3 length is 12 residues. This CDR3 reads CASSFFNEKLFF. The CDR3 DNA is TGTGCCAGCAGCTTTTTTAATGAAAAACTGTTTTTT. The entire variable domain, with the rest obtained from reference TRBV5-6 and TRBJ1-4, is as follows: DAGVTQSPTHLIKTRGQQVTLRCSPKSGHDTVSWYQQALGQGPQFIFQYYEEEERQRGNFPDRFSGHQFPNYSSELNVNALLLGDSALYLCASSFFNEKLFFGSGTQLSVL.

The chain joins TRBV2 to TRBJ2-7; D is perhaps TRBD2 (7 bases). Trimming pared 11 bases from V and 6 bases from J, leaving 17 bases between. The CDR3 extends over 12 amino acids. Germline loops: CDR1 SNHLY, CDR2 FYNNEI. This CDR3 reads CAGGGGILEQYF. CDR3 sequence (DNA): TGTGCCGGGGGGGGCGGGATTCTCGAGCAGTACTTC.

This clonotype was detected many times. This chain uses TRBV5-5 with TRBJ2-5; D might be TRBD2 (5 bases). Germline V CDR1 and CDR2: SGHKS, YYEKEE (reference sequence). This CDR3 has 14 amino acids. The V end lost 4 bases, the J end lost 1 base, and 11 bases lay between the germline ends. DNA of the CDR3: TGTGCCAGCAGCCCAGACTACTTCCAAGAGACCCAGTACTTC. Its translation is CASSPDYFQETQYF.